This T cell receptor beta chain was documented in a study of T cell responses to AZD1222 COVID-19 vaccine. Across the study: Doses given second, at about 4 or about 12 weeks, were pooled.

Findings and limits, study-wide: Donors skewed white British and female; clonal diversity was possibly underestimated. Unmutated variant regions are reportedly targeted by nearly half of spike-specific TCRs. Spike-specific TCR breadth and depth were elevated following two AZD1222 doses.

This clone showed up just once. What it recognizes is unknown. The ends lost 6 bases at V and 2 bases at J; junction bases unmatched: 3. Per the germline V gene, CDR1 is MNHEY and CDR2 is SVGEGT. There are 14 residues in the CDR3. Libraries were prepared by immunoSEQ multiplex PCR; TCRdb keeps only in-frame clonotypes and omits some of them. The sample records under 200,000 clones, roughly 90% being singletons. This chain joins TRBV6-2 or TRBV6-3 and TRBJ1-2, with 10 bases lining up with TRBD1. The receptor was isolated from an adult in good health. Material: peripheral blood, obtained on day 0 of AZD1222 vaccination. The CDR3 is CASSQGQGNYGYTF. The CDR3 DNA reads TGTGCCAGCAGCCAGGGACAGGGGAACTATGGCTACACCTTC.